The rows below give T cell receptor beta chains drawn from one sample of a study of read filtering for tumor transcriptome and immune sequencing. TCRdb analysed the reads with MiXCR anew, one entry per CDR3 protein. This table has about 38,000 distinct CDR3 sequences, roughly 15% appearing once. The sequenced sample was a population of CD138-negative cells sorted from bone marrow. These receptors were collected from a donor aged 40 or over with multiple myeloma. Both conserved end residues are part of each CDR3. D genes are given only for firm matches. Clone size is stated in some rows and not others, as once, few, many or a class when expanded.

v_gene: TRBV29-1
abundance: many
d_gene: TRBD1
j_gene: TRBJ2-5
CDR3nt: TGCAGCGTCCGGGACAGGGAGGGTTACCAAGAGACCCAGTACTTC
CDR3aa: CSVRDREGYQETQYF

v_gene: TRBV2
abundance: many
d_gene: NA
j_gene: TRBJ2-1
CDR3nt: TGTGCCAGCGAGGTGTCTTACAATGAGCAGTTCTTC
CDR3aa: CASEVSYNEQFF

v_gene: TRBV24-1
abundance: many
d_gene: TRBD1
j_gene: TRBJ2-3
CDR3nt: TGTGCCACCAGTGATTTGAGGGGGCACACAGATACGCAGTATTTT
CDR3aa: CATSDLRGHTDTQYF

v_gene: TRBV5-1
abundance: few
d_gene: TRBD2
j_gene: TRBJ2-7
CDR3nt: TGCGCCAGCAGCTTGGGACTAGCGGCCTTCCGGAAGAGCTCCTACGAGCAGTACTTC
CDR3aa: CASSLGLAAFRKSSYEQYF

v_gene: TRBV28
abundance: many
d_gene: NA
j_gene: TRBJ2-4
CDR3nt: TGTGCCAGCAGTTCTCCAGGGACTGGCGAAAAGAAAAACATTCAGTACTTC
CDR3aa: CASSSPGTGEKKNIQYF

v_gene: TRBV20-1
abundance: many
d_gene: TRBD2
j_gene: TRBJ2-5
CDR3nt: TGCAGTGCTAGAGATCGGGGTAGCGGGATAGGAAAGACCCAGTACTTC
CDR3aa: CSARDRGSGIGKTQYF

v_gene: TRBV24-1
abundance: many
d_gene: NA
j_gene: TRBJ2-2
CDR3nt: TGTGCCACCAGTGATAGTTACGGGGAGCTGTTTTTT
CDR3aa: CATSDSYGELFF

v_gene: TRBV20-1
abundance: many
d_gene: NA
j_gene: TRBJ2-3
CDR3nt: TGCAGTACTAGTGGGGCTTCCACAGATACGCAGTATTTT
CDR3aa: CSTSGASTDTQYF

v_gene: TRBV12-3/TRBV12-4
abundance: many
d_gene: NA
j_gene: TRBJ2-1
CDR3nt: TGTGCCAGCAGAATGCAGGCGTCCTACAATGAGCAGTTCTTC
CDR3aa: CASRMQASYNEQFF

v_gene: TRBV5-1
abundance: many
d_gene: TRBD2
j_gene: TRBJ2-7
CDR3nt: TGCGCCAGCAGCCTGGGGACTAGCGGGAGTTCGTGGTACTTC
CDR3aa: CASSLGTSGSSWYF

v_gene: TRBV6-6
abundance: many
d_gene: TRBD2
j_gene: TRBJ2-3
CDR3nt: TGTGCCAGCAGTCCCTCAGCTAGCGGGAGAACAGATACGCAGTATTTT
CDR3aa: CASSPSASGRTDTQYF

v_gene: TRBV2
abundance: many
d_gene: NA
j_gene: TRBJ1-2
CDR3nt: TGTGCCAGCCGGCTGGACGGCCGGAACTATGGCTACACCTTC
CDR3aa: CASRLDGRNYGYTF

v_gene: TRBV20-1
abundance: many
d_gene: TRBD1
j_gene: TRBJ2-2
CDR3nt: TGCAGTGCTAAGGGACAGGCAGCCGGGGAGCTGTTTTTT
CDR3aa: CSAKGQAAGELFF

v_gene: TRBV2
abundance: many
d_gene: TRBD1
j_gene: TRBJ2-4
CDR3nt: TGTGCCAGCAGTGCGGGACAGGCCGGAGCCAAAAACATTCAGTACTTC
CDR3aa: CASSAGQAGAKNIQYF

v_gene: TRBV20-1
abundance: many
d_gene: NA
j_gene: TRBJ1-4
CDR3nt: TGCAGTGCTAGAGTCACCTCGGTTGGGGAAAAACTGTTTTTT
CDR3aa: CSARVTSVGEKLFF

v_gene: TRBV2
abundance: many
d_gene: NA
j_gene: TRBJ2-7
CDR3nt: TGTGCCAGCAGTGAAAGGGCAGGGGAGGTGGAGCAGTACTTC
CDR3aa: CASSERAGEVEQYF

v_gene: TRBV10-3
abundance: many
d_gene: TRBD1
j_gene: TRBJ1-1
CDR3nt: TGTGCCATCAGTGGACAGGGGGCTCAGGGGGACACTGAAGCTTTCTTT
CDR3aa: CAISGQGAQGDTEAFF

v_gene: TRBV2
abundance: many
d_gene: NA
j_gene: TRBJ2-3
CDR3nt: TGTGCCAGCAGTCCCGGAGGGGTCGATACGCAGTATTTT
CDR3aa: CASSPGGVDTQYF

v_gene: TRBV29-1
abundance: many
d_gene: NA
j_gene: TRBJ1-2
CDR3nt: TGCAGCGTTGTGGAGAACTATGGCTACACCTTC
CDR3aa: CSVVENYGYTF

v_gene: TRBV4-3
abundance: NA
d_gene: NA
j_gene: TRBJ2-1
CDR3nt: TGCGCCAGCAGCCAAGCCGGGAGTTTTGGAAATGAGCAGTTCTTC
CDR3aa: CASSQAGSFGNEQFF

v_gene: TRBV27
abundance: many
d_gene: TRBD2
j_gene: TRBJ2-1
CDR3nt: TGTGCCAGCTATAAGCGGGAGTCCTACAATGAGCAGTTCTTC
CDR3aa: CASYKRESYNEQFF

v_gene: TRBV19
abundance: many
d_gene: TRBD2
j_gene: TRBJ2-1
CDR3nt: TGTGCCAGTAGTCCAGCGAGCGGCGGGAGGGGTTACAATGAGCAGTTCTTC
CDR3aa: CASSPASGGRGYNEQFF

v_gene: TRBV5-1
abundance: many
d_gene: NA
j_gene: TRBJ1-5
CDR3nt: TGCGCCAGCAGCTTGGATGGCCTCCAGGAGCCCCAGCATTTT
CDR3aa: CASSLDGLQEPQHF

v_gene: TRBV12-3/TRBV12-4
abundance: many
d_gene: NA
j_gene: TRBJ2-1
CDR3nt: TGTGCCAGCAACCCCACATGGGGGAGCTACAATGAGCAGCTCTTC
CDR3aa: CASNPTWGSYNEQLF

v_gene: TRBV12-3/TRBV12-4
abundance: many
d_gene: TRBD2
j_gene: TRBJ2-3
CDR3nt: TGTGCCAGCAGTTCCCACCGGACTAGCGGGAGCACAGATACGCAGTATTTT
CDR3aa: CASSSHRTSGSTDTQYF

v_gene: TRBV3-1
abundance: NA
d_gene: TRBD2
j_gene: TRBJ2-1
CDR3nt: TGTGCCAGCCGCGGGATTAGCGGGAGCTCCTACAATAAGCAGTTCTTC
CDR3aa: CASRGISGSSYNKQFF

v_gene: TRBV5-1
abundance: many
d_gene: NA
j_gene: TRBJ2-5
CDR3nt: TGCGCCAGCAGCTTGAGTGGGGATAAAGAGACCCAGTACTTC
CDR3aa: CASSLSGDKETQYF

v_gene: TRBV20-1
abundance: many
d_gene: NA
j_gene: TRBJ2-2
CDR3nt: TGCAGTGCTAGGAGCAGGCCCGGGGAGCTGTTTTTT
CDR3aa: CSARSRPGELFF

v_gene: TRBV4-1
abundance: NA
d_gene: NA
j_gene: TRBJ2-1
CDR3nt: TGCGCCAGCAGCCAAGATGTCTATGAGCAGTCCTTC
CDR3aa: CASSQDVYEQSF

v_gene: TRBV7-2
abundance: medium-sized
d_gene: TRBD2
j_gene: TRBJ2-3
CDR3nt: TGTGCCAGCAGCTTAGAGCTGACTAGCGGGATGGATACGCAGTATTTT
CDR3aa: CASSLELTSGMDTQYF

v_gene: TRBV6-2/TRBV6-3
abundance: many
d_gene: TRBD2
j_gene: TRBJ2-1
CDR3nt: TGTGCCAGCAGTTATTGGATGACTAGCGGATACAATGAGCAGTTCTTC
CDR3aa: CASSYWMTSGYNEQFF

v_gene: TRBV19
abundance: NA
d_gene: TRBD1
j_gene: TRBJ2-2
CDR3nt: TGTGCCAGTAGTGATACAGGGGGCGCCGCCGGGGAGCTGTTTTTT
CDR3aa: CASSDTGGAAGELFF

v_gene: TRBV7-8
abundance: many
d_gene: NA
j_gene: TRBJ1-4
CDR3nt: TGTGCCAGCAGCCAACGGACAGCGGCGAAGTCGAATGAAAAACTGTTTTTT
CDR3aa: CASSQRTAAKSNEKLFF

v_gene: TRBV4-3
abundance: many
d_gene: TRBD2
j_gene: TRBJ2-6
CDR3nt: TGCGCCAGCAGCCAAGAATTGGGGACTAGCGGGAGCGCCGGGGCCAACGTCCTGACTTTC
CDR3aa: CASSQELGTSGSAGANVLTF

v_gene: TRBV5-6
abundance: NA
d_gene: NA
j_gene: TRBJ1-1
CDR3nt: TGTGCCAGCAGCTGGTTTGGACAGTCGAACACTGAAGCTTTCTTT
CDR3aa: CASSWFGQSNTEAFF

v_gene: TRBV4-1
abundance: many
d_gene: TRBD2
j_gene: TRBJ2-1
CDR3nt: TGCGCCAGCAGCCAGACCTCGGGAGCGGGGTACAATGAGCAGTTCTTC
CDR3aa: CASSQTSGAGYNEQFF

v_gene: TRBV20-1
abundance: many
d_gene: TRBD2
j_gene: TRBJ2-1
CDR3nt: TGCAGTGCATTAGATGACTTAGCGGGAGGGGATGAGCAGTTCTTC
CDR3aa: CSALDDLAGGDEQFF

v_gene: TRBV11-2
abundance: many
d_gene: TRBD2
j_gene: TRBJ2-3
CDR3nt: TGTGCCAGCAGCTCCCGGGGGACTAGATCAGATACGCAGTATTTT
CDR3aa: CASSSRGTRSDTQYF

v_gene: TRBV6-1
abundance: many
d_gene: NA
j_gene: TRBJ2-2
CDR3nt: TGTGCCAGCAGTGCCGCTATCGGTCACGGGGAGCTGTTTTTT
CDR3aa: CASSAAIGHGELFF

v_gene: TRBV9
abundance: NA
d_gene: NA
j_gene: TRBJ1-1
CDR3nt: NA
CDR3aa: CASSVVGVGTEAFF

v_gene: TRBV2
abundance: many
d_gene: NA
j_gene: TRBJ1-2
CDR3nt: TGTGCCAGCAGTCAACAGGACTATGGCTACACCTTC
CDR3aa: CASSQQDYGYTF

v_gene: TRBV7-2
abundance: many
d_gene: NA
j_gene: TRBJ2-7
CDR3nt: TGTGCCAGCAGCCCAGGGACCACCCCACAAGCGGAAGAGCAGTACTTC
CDR3aa: CASSPGTTPQAEEQYF

v_gene: TRBV4-1
abundance: many
d_gene: TRBD2
j_gene: TRBJ2-2
CDR3nt: TGCGCCAGCAGCCCCCCGAGGCTAGCGGGAGATACCGGGGAGCTGTTTTTT
CDR3aa: CASSPPRLAGDTGELFF

v_gene: TRBV12-3/TRBV12-4
abundance: many
d_gene: TRBD1
j_gene: TRBJ1-6
CDR3nt: TGTGCCAGCAGTCTTGGACAGGGGAAGTCACCCCTCCACTTT
CDR3aa: CASSLGQGKSPLHF

v_gene: TRBV5-5
abundance: many
d_gene: NA
j_gene: TRBJ2-1
CDR3nt: TGTGCCAGCAGCTTGGAGAAGTTTGGCTCCTACAATGAGCAGTTCTTC
CDR3aa: CASSLEKFGSYNEQFF

v_gene: TRBV6-2/TRBV6-3
abundance: many
d_gene: NA
j_gene: TRBJ1-1
CDR3nt: TGTGCCAGCAAAACGACACTGAACACTGAAGCTTTCTTT
CDR3aa: CASKTTLNTEAFF

v_gene: TRBV12-3/TRBV12-4
abundance: many
d_gene: TRBD1
j_gene: TRBJ2-2
CDR3nt: TGTGCCAGCAGCAGACAGGGGGGATGGACCGGGGAGCTGTTTTTT
CDR3aa: CASSRQGGWTGELFF

v_gene: TRBV11-2
abundance: many
d_gene: TRBD2
j_gene: TRBJ2-1
CDR3nt: TGTGCCAGCAGGGGACTAGCGGGAGTATCAAATGAGCAGTTCTTC
CDR3aa: CASRGLAGVSNEQFF

v_gene: TRBV2
abundance: many
d_gene: TRBD1
j_gene: TRBJ2-1
CDR3nt: TGTGCCAGCAGTGCTTTCCCAACACAGGGGTCGAATGAGCAGTTCTTC
CDR3aa: CASSAFPTQGSNEQFF

v_gene: TRBV29-1
abundance: many
d_gene: TRBD2
j_gene: TRBJ2-7
CDR3nt: TGCAGCGTAGCGGGGGTCACCTACGAGCAGTACTTC
CDR3aa: CSVAGVTYEQYF

v_gene: TRBV7-2
abundance: many
d_gene: TRBD2
j_gene: TRBJ2-3
CDR3nt: TGTGCCAGCAGCTTTAGCGGGAAGGGGGATACGCAGTATTTT
CDR3aa: CASSFSGKGDTQYF

v_gene: TRBV20-1
abundance: few
d_gene: TRBD1
j_gene: TRBJ2-7
CDR3nt: TGCAGTGCGTTTTCAGGACAGGGGTCGGAGCAGTACTTC
CDR3aa: CSAFSGQGSEQYF

v_gene: TRBV3-1
abundance: many
d_gene: NA
j_gene: TRBJ1-2
CDR3nt: TGTGCCAGCAGCCACAGGCGATATGGCTACACCTTC
CDR3aa: CASSHRRYGYTF

v_gene: TRBV6-2/TRBV6-3
abundance: many
d_gene: NA
j_gene: TRBJ2-3
CDR3nt: TGTGCCAGCAAGGTCCACGGGACTAGCACAGATACGCAGTATTTT
CDR3aa: CASKVHGTSTDTQYF